The 20 T cell receptor beta chains below come from one sample, sequenced in a study of T cell repertoires in cytomegalovirus infection. MiXCR was run by TCRdb on the reads, yielding one entry per CDR3 protein. This sample carries 170,000 or so distinct CDR3 sequences, around 15% of them seen once, and the ten largest clones take roughly 30%. The specimen was PBMCs. All receptors come from a human donor in good health (CMV status not recorded). Some clones in this sample may be carry-over from other donors' samples.

This chain connects TRBV6-1 to TRBJ1-1; 7 bases line up with TRBD1. Per germline, CDR1 MNHNS and CDR2 SASEGT. This CDR3 has 12 residues. V dropped 6 bases and J dropped 6; count of bases not matched to a gene: 4. In DNA, the CDR3 is TGTGCCAGCAGACACACAGGGGCTGAAGCTTTCTTT. Its translation: CASRHTGAEAFF.

This chain connects TRBV29-1 to TRBJ1-1; TRBD1 is a possible D gene (6 bases). This CDR3 has 13 amino acids. The germline gives CDR1 SQVTM, CDR2 ANQGSEA. V was shortened by 6 bases and J by 0 bases, with 11 bases between the two germline ends. CDR3 DNA sequence: TGCAGCGTAGCCTGGACAGTGAACACTGAAGCTTTCTTT. Protein product: CSVAWTVNTEAFF.

The genes are TRBV4-3 and TRBJ1-4, with D uncertain. The CDR3 sequence is 16 residues long. V lost 1 base to trimming and J lost 7 bases, with 16 bases between them. Germline-derived CDR1 and CDR2 are LGHNA and YSLEER. CDR3 sequence reads: CASSQGRDTVGEKLFF. In DNA form, the CDR3 reads TGCGCCAGCAGCCAAGGACGAGACACTGTGGGTGAAAAACTGTTTTTT.

This rearrangement joins TRBV6-6 to TRBJ2-1; TRBD2 matches 8 bases. Unmatched junction bases numbered 7, after V lost 6 bases and J lost 0 bases. This CDR3 contains 16 residues. Looked up from germline, CDR1 is MNHNY and CDR2 is SVGAGI (reference sequence). The CDR3 DNA is TGTGCCAGCAGGGGACTAAGCGGGAGCTCCTACAATGAGCAGTTCTTC. Protein sequence: CASRGLSGSSYNEQFF.

This clonotype showed up many times. The chain combines TRBV24-1 with TRBJ2-2; D perhaps matches TRBD2 (7 bases). The germline CDR1 and CDR2 sequences are KGHDR and SFDVKD. The CDR3 loop spans 17 amino acids. V lost 9 bases to trimming and J lost 1 base, with 20 bases between them. CDR3 nucleotide sequence: TGTGCCACCCGGAGGGGGGGAAAGGCGATGAACACCGGGGAGCTGTTTTTT. It is translated as CATRRGGKAMNTGELFF.

This clonotype was seen many times. V gene TRBV7-2 combines with J gene TRBJ1-2; no definite D call. With 7 bases removed from V and 0 bases from J, the gap between germline ends came to 12 bases. Germline assignment: CDR1 SGHTA and CDR2 FQGNSA. CDR3 length equals 14 residues. CDR3 amino acids: CASTPTLSNYGYTF. DNA of the CDR3: TGTGCCAGCACCCCGACCCTTTCTAACTATGGCTACACCTTC. Filled out from reference TRBV7-2 and TRBJ1-2, the complete variable domain reads GAGVSQSPSNKVTEKGKDVELRCDPISGHTALYWYRQSLGQGLEFLIYFQGNSAPDKSGLPSDRFSAERTGGSVSTLTIQRTQQEDSAVYLCASTPTLSNYGYTFGSGTRLTVV.

This clonotype was observed a handful of times. The chain carries TRBV6-5 and TRBJ2-5; no clear D. Germline lookup yields CDR1 MNHEY and CDR2 SVGAGI. The CDR3 has 12 amino acids. Trimming cost V 4 bases and J 5 bases, with 8 bases left between them. DNA for the CDR3: TGTGCCAGCAGTTTATCACGGGAGACCCAGTACTTC. It is translated as CASSLSRETQYF.

Ten or more counts support this clonotype. This chain connects TRBV5-1 to TRBJ2-1; 10 nucleotides agree with TRBD2. CDR3 length: 15 amino acids. CDR1 is SGHRS and CDR2 is YFSETQ in the germline V gene. J was trimmed by 5 bases and V by 1 base; bases with no gene match: 3. CDR3 sequence: CASSLRTSGNNEQFF. CDR3 DNA: TGCGCCAGCAGCTTGAGGACTAGCGGTAACAATGAGCAGTTCTTC.

This clonotype was recorded at least ten times. This chain uses TRBV19 with TRBJ2-1; 8 bases agree with TRBD2. Germline-derived CDR1 and CDR2 are LNHDA and SQIVND (reference sequence). The CDR3 extends over 16 amino acids. Trimming cost V 0 bases and J 4 bases; bases outside gene matches: 5. DNA for the CDR3: TGTGCCAGTAGTATAGAAGGTAGCGGGGCATACAATGAGCAGTTCTTC. Translation gives CASSIEGSGAYNEQFF. Variable domain in full (rest from reference TRBV19 and TRBJ2-1): DGGITQSPKYLFRKEGQNVTLSCEQNLNHDAMYWYRQDPGQGLRLIYYSQIVNDFQKGDIAEGYSVSREKKESFPLTVTSAQKNPTAFYLCASSIEGSGAYNEQFFGPGTRLTVL.

This clonotype came up a few times. The V gene is TRBV11-1, the J gene TRBJ2-4; TRBD1 agrees at 8 bases. The germline CDR1 and CDR2 sequences are SGHAT and FQDESV (reference sequence). The CDR3 is 14 amino acids. The V and J ends lost 1 base and 10 bases, in that order; junction bases with no gene match: 6. This CDR3 is CASSLGTGPEIQYF. The CDR3 DNA is TGTGCCAGCAGCTTAGGGACAGGGCCAGAAATTCAGTACTTC.

This clonotype came up many times. The chain has TRBV12-3 or TRBV12-4 and TRBJ1-5; TRBD1 might be the D (6 bases). Trimming removed 3 bases from V and 4 bases from J, with 10 bases in between. CDR3 length: 14 residues. The chain's CDR3 is CASSLGTRNQPQHF. CDR3 nucleotides: TGTGCCAGCAGTTTGGGGACACGAAATCAGCCCCAGCATTTT.

The V call is TRBV5-1, the J call TRBJ2-3; tentatively, D is TRBD2 (7 bases). V was cut by 0 bases and J by 1 base, with 12 bases left in between. CDR3 length: 16 residues. CDR1 and CDR2 (germline): SGHRS, YFSETQ. Here the CDR3 reads CASSLAGGLRTDTQYF. For the CDR3, the DNA is TGCGCCAGCAGCTTGGCCGGGGGGCTTCGCACAGATACGCAGTATTTT.

The J gene is TRBJ1-1, the V gene TRBV4-1; tentative D call: TRBD1 (6 bases). Germline loops: CDR1 MGHRA, CDR2 YSYEKL. Deletions cut 0 bases from V and 3 bases from J, with 17 bases between. The CDR3 covers 17 residues. In DNA form, the CDR3 reads TGCGCCAGCAGCCAAGATGGAGGGGGGCGGGTGGACACTGAAGCTTTCTTT. Residues: CASSQDGGGRVDTEAFF.

This clonotype was picked up a small number of times. The CDR3 region is CSADIGGNQPQHF. Here the CDR3 DNA reads TGCAGTGCCGATATCGGGGGCAATCAGCCCCAGCATTTT. The chain recombines TRBV20-1 with TRBJ1-5; D ambiguous. Germline lookup yields CDR1 DFQATT and CDR2 SNEGSKA (reference sequence). The CDR3 contains 13 residues. Trimming shortened V by 6 bases and J by 2 bases, and 11 bases separated the two germline ends.

This clonotype has a handful of counts. J is TRBJ2-7 and V is TRBV7-3; 8 nucleotides line up with TRBD2. In germline, CDR1 is SGHTA, CDR2 FQGTGA. This CDR3 has 15 amino acids. V shed 2 bases and J 5 bases; nucleotides not matched to a gene: 8. The CDR3 protein is CASSLAPGGPHEQYF. In DNA, the CDR3 is TGTGCCAGCAGCTTAGCCCCGGGAGGGCCCCACGAGCAGTACTTC.

This clonotype was detected a few times. The genes are TRBV12-3 or TRBV12-4 and TRBJ1-1; 9 bases fit TRBD1. This CDR3 spans 14 amino acids. Germline trimming cut 5 bases from V and 5 bases from J; bases unmatched to any gene: 6. The CDR3 DNA is TGTGCCAGCAGTCGGGACAGGGTGAGGACTGAAGCTTTCTTT. Amino acids: CASSRDRVRTEAFF.

This clonotype has at least ten counts. The V call is TRBV7-8, the J call TRBJ1-5, with 9 bases fitting TRBD1. V was pared by 3 bases and J by 8 bases, with 14 bases of the junction left unmatched. The CDR3 has 17 amino acids. CDR1 and CDR2 from the germline V gene are SGHVS and FQNEAQ. The CDR3 protein is CASSFLSEGDRGEPQHF. CDR3 sequence (DNA): TGTGCCAGCAGCTTCCTCTCAGAAGGAGACAGGGGGGAGCCCCAGCATTTT.

This clonotype was recorded many times. The J gene is TRBJ2-5, the V gene TRBV7-8, with D possibly matching TRBD2 (7 bases). The ends were cut back, 5 bases at V and 5 bases at J, with 21 bases in the middle. The CDR3 spans 16 residues. Germline values: CDR1 SGHVS, CDR2 FQNEAQ. This CDR3 reads CASSNSPTGGLETQYF. The CDR3 DNA is TGTGCCAGCAGCAATAGCCCAACCGGGGGGCTCGAGACCCAGTACTTC.

J is TRBJ1-1 and V is TRBV19, with D tentatively TRBD1 (5 bases). In germline, CDR1 is LNHDA, CDR2 SQIVND (reference sequence). Trimming left V 3 bases short and J 4 bases short, with 12 bases between. The CDR3 consists of 14 residues. The CDR3 is CASSMVRASTEAFF. CDR3 DNA: TGTGCCAGTAGTATGGTCAGGGCAAGCACTGAAGCTTTCTTT.

This clonotype was picked up one time. The chain joins TRBV4-1 to TRBJ2-7; D tentatively reads TRBD1 or TRBD2 (5 bases each). From germline, CDR1 is MGHRA and CDR2 YSYEKL. The germline V and J ends were trimmed by 2 bases and 6 bases, with 20 bases remaining between them. CDR3 length: 16 residues. This CDR3 reads CASSQRSVLRGREQYF. CDR3 nucleotides: TGCGCCAGCAGCCAAAGGTCGGTTCTAAGGGGACGCGAGCAGTACTTC.